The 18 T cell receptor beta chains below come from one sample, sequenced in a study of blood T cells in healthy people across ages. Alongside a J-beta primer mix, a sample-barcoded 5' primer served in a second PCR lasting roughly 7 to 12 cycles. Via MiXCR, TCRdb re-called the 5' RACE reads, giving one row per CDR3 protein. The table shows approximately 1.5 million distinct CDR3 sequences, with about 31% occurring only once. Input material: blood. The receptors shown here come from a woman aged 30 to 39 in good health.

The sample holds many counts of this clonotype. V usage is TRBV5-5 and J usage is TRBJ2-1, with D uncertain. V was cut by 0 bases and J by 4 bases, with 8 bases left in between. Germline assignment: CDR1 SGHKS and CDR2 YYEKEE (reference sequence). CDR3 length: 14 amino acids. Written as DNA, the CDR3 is TGTGCCAGCAGCTTGGACCCAACATACAATGAGCAGTTCTTC. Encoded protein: CASSLDPTYNEQFF.

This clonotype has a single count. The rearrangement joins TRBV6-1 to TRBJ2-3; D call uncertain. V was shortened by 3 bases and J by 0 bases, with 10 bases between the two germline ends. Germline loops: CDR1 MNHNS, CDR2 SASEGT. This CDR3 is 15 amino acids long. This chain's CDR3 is CASSDIPLSTDTQYF. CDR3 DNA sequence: TGTGCCAGCAGTGATATTCCTTTAAGCACAGATACGCAGTATTTT.

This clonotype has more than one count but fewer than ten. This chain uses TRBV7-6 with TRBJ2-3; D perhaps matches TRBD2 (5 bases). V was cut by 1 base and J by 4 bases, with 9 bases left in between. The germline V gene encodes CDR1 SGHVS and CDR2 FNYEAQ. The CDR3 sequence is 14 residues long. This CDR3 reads CASSLVIGADTQYF. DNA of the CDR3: TGTGCCAGCAGCTTAGTCATCGGGGCAGATACGCAGTATTTT.

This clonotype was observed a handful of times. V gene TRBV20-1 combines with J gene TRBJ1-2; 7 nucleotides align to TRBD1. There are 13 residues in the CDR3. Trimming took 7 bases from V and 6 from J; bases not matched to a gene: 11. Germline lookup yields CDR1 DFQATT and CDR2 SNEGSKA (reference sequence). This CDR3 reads CSVRGGGGDGYTF. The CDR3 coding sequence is TGCAGTGTCAGGGGGGGAGGGGGCGATGGCTACACCTTC.

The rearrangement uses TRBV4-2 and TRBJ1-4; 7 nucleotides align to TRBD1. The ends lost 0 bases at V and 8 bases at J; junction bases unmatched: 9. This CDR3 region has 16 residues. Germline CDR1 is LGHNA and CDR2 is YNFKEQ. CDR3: CASSQDPGQQLEKLFF. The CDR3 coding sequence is TGTGCCAGCAGCCAAGACCCGGGACAGCAGTTAGAAAAACTGTTTTTT.

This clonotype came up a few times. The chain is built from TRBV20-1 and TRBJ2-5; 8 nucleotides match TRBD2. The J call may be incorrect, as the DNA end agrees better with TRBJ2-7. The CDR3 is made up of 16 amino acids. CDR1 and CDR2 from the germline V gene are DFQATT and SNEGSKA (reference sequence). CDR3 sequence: CSARAERESIIDEQYF. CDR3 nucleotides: TGCAGTGCTAGAGCGGAGCGGGAGAGTATCATAGACGAGCAGTACTTC.

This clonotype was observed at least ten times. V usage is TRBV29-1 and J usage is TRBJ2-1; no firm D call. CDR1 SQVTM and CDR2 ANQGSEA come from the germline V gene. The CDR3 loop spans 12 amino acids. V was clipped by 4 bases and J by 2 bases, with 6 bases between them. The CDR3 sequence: CSVAAAYNEQFF. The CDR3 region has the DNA TGCAGCGTTGCAGCAGCCTACAATGAGCAGTTCTTC.

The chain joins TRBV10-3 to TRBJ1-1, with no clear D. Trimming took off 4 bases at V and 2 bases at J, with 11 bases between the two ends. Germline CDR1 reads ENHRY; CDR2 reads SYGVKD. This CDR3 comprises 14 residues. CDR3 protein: CAISGEKGNTEAFF. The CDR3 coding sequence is TGTGCCATCAGTGGGGAGAAAGGAAACACTGAAGCTTTCTTT.

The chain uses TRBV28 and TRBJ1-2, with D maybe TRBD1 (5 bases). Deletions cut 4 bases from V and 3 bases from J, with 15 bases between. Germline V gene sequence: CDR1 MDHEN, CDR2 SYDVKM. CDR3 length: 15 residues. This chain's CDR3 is CASSSAKGWDYGYTF. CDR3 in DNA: TGTGCCAGCAGTTCCGCAAAGGGGTGGGACTATGGCTACACCTTC.

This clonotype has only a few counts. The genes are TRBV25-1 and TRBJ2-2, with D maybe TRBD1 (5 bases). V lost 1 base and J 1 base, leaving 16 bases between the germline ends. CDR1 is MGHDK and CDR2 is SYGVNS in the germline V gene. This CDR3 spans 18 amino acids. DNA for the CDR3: TGTGCCAGCAGTGAATTTCGGACAAGCATACTGAACACCGGGGAGCTGTTTTTT. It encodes CASSEFRTSILNTGELFF.

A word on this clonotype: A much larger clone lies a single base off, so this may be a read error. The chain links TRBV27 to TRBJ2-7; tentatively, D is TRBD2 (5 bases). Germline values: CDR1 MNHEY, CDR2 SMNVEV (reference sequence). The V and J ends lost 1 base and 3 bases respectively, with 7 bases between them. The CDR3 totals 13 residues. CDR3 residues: CASSLFGDYEQYF. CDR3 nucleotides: TGTGCCAGCAGTTTATTCGGGGACTACGAGCAGTACTTC.

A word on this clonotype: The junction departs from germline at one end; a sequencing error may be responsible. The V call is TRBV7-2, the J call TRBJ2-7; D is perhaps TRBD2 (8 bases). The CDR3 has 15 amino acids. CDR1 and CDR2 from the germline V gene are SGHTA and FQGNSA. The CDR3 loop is CASSPGGTVSYVQYF. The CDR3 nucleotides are TGTGCCAGCAGCCCGGGGGGGACAGTTTCCTACGTGCAGTACTTC.

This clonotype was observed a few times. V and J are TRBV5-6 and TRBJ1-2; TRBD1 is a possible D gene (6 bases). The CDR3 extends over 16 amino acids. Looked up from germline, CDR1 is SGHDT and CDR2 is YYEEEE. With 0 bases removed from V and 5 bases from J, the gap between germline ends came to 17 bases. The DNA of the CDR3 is TGTGCCAGCAGCTTGGTAAGAGGACAGTCCCCATATGGCTACACCTTC. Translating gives CASSLVRGQSPYGYTF.

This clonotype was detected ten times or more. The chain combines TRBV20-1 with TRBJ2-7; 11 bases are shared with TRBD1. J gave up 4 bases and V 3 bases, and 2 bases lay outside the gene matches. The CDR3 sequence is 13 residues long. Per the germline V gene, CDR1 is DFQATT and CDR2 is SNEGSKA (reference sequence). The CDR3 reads CSARGQGVYEQYF. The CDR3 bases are TGCAGTGCTAGGGGACAGGGGGTATACGAGCAGTACTTC.

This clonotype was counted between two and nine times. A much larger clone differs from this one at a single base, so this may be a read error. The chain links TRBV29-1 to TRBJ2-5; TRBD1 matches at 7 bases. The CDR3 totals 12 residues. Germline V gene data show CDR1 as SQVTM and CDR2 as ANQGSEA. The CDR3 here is CSGEQGRETQYF. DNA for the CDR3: TGCAGCGGTGAACAGGGGCGGGAGACCCAGTACTTC.

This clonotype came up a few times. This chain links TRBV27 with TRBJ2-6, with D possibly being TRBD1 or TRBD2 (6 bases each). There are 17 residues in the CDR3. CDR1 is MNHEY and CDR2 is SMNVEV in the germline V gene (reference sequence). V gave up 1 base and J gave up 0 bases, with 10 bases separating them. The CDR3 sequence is CASSLLGGHSGANVLTF. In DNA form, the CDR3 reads TGTGCCAGCAGTTTATTAGGGGGGCACTCTGGGGCCAACGTCCTGACTTTC.

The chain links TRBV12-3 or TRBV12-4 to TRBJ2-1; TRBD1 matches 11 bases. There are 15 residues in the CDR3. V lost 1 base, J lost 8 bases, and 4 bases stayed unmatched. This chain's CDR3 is CASSLGTGGKDEQFF. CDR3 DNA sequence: TGTGCCAGCAGTTTAGGGACAGGGGGCAAGGATGAGCAGTTCTTC.

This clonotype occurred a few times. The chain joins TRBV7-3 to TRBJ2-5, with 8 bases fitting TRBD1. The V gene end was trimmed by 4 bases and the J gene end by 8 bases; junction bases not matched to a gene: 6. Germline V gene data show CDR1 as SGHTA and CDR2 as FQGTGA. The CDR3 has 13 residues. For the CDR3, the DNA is TGTGCCAGCAGCTCCCTGGACAGGGCCACCCAGTACTTC. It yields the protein CASSSLDRATQYF.